A single sample gave rise to the 4 T cell receptor beta chains below, sequenced in a study of OX40 agonist ivuxolimab in advanced cancers. Libraries were made using the immunoSEQ multiplex PCR assay. Here the immuneACCESS table is served through TCRdb, limited to in-frame sequences with V and J called. Missing clones are a known gap in these copies; in checked studies unresolved V genes cover under half, and the rest lacks a known reason. The sample records 74,000 or so clones, about 90% of which are singletons. Approximately 9.1% of the sample is taken by the ten largest. Sequences were derived from CD4+ or CD8+ T cells sorted from blood, sampled in a trial of the OX40 agonist ivuxolimab. The receptors come from an adult with an advanced solid tumor such as melanoma, head and neck, liver or kidney cancer.

CDR3 DNA: TGTGCCAGCAGCGACCTAGCGGGAGAGGGTAATGAGCAGTTCTTC. Its translation: CASSDLAGEGNEQFF. The genes are TRBV11-2 and TRBJ2-1, with 10 bases lining up with TRBD2. The CDR3 extends over 15 amino acids. Germline CDR1 and CDR2: SGHAT and FQNNGV. J gave up 7 bases and V 5 bases, and 8 bases lay outside the gene matches. Full variable domain (outside the CDR3, taken from reference TRBV11-2 and TRBJ2-1): EAGVAQSPRYKIIEKRQSVAFWCNPISGHATLYWYQQILGQGPKLLIQFQNNGVVDDSQLPKDRFSAERLKGVDSTLKIQPAKLEDSAVYLCASSDLAGEGNEQFFGPGTRLTVL.

There are a few counts of this clone. V usage is TRBV5-1 and J usage is TRBJ1-5; the D is unclear. V lost 2 bases and J 6 bases, leaving 12 bases between the germline ends. There are 14 residues in the CDR3. CDR1 is SGHRS, CDR2 YFSETQ, per germline. CDR3 nucleotides: TGCGCCAGCAGCTTCGAGGGTACCGGTCAGCCCCAGCATTTT. Translating it yields CASSFEGTGQPQHF. Supplemented by reference TRBV5-1 and TRBJ1-5, the full variable domain reads KAGVTQTPRYLIKTRGQQVTLSCSPISGHRSVSWYQQTPGQGLQFLFEYFSETQRNKGNFPGRFSGRQFSNSRSEMNVSTLELGDSALYLCASSFEGTGQPQHFGDGTRLSIL.

The CDR3 nucleotides are TGCAGCGTTGAGAGGTCAGGGGGCACCTACGAGCAGTACTTC. Translating gives CSVERSGGTYEQYF. The chain recombines TRBV29-1 with TRBJ2-7; 8 nucleotides align to TRBD1. The CDR3 has 14 amino acids. V lost 3 bases to trimming and J lost 2 bases; unmatched junction nucleotides: 6. Germline lookup yields CDR1 SQVTM and CDR2 ANQGSEA.

The rearrangement uses TRBV5-6 and TRBJ1-1; the D is unclear. Looked up from germline, CDR1 is SGHDT and CDR2 is YYEEEE. The length of the CDR3 is 14 residues. Trimming took off 1 base at V and 4 bases at J, with 11 bases between the two ends. The CDR3 DNA follows: TGTGCCAGCAGCTTGTCGGGGAGCGGCACTGAAGCTTTCTTT. Its translation is CASSLSGSGTEAFF.